This T cell receptor beta chain was recorded in a study of blood T cell repertoires in COVID-19. Followed longitudinally, the Seattle patients had been enrolled during active infection. Per the study methods: Reference gene primer amplification gave estimated nucleated cell counts. Clones were read by immunoSEQ multiplex PCR, and TCRdb kept only the in-frame ones, dropping some. V, J and clone size are those of that table, while D and trimming were read from the DNA. This sample has fewer than 350,000 clones; roughly 90% occur once, and the top ten carry around 6.8%. The CDR3 sequence is 14 residues long. Trimming at V came to 3 bases and at J to 8 bases, leaving 9 bases not matched to a gene. The germline V gene encodes CDR1 MDHEN and CDR2 SYDVKM.

The sample consisted of peripheral blood. The source is a woman in her twenties or thirties with COVID-19, enrolled during active disease. This sequence joins TRBV28 and TRBJ1-2, with 7 bases identical to TRBD1. The CDR3 DNA reads TGTGCCAGCAGTTTCTCTGACAGGGAATACGGCTACACCTTC. Translated, it gives CASSFSDREYGYTF.